The present T cell receptor beta chain was sequenced within a study of glioma-infiltrating T cells after dendritic cell vaccination. The V end was cut by 1 base, the J end by 4 bases, with 10 bases between. The CDR3 sequence is 14 residues long. Germline loops: CDR1 SNHLY, CDR2 FYNNEI. This clone was picked up one time. Time point denoted: after dendritic cell vaccination, including at tumor progression/relapse. Measured with immunoSEQ multiplex PCR; TCRdb has only the in-frame clones, and not every one. The sample lists more than 95,000 clones, around 87% occurring once. The origin of this receptor is a human donor with glioblastoma. The source was blood, collected after dendritic cell vaccination. The V and J genes are TRBV2 and TRBJ1-1, with D unclear. CDR3: CASSEVLVSTEAFF. The DNA for the CDR3 is TGTGCCAGCAGTGAAGTTCTCGTCTCCACTGAAGCTTTCTTT.